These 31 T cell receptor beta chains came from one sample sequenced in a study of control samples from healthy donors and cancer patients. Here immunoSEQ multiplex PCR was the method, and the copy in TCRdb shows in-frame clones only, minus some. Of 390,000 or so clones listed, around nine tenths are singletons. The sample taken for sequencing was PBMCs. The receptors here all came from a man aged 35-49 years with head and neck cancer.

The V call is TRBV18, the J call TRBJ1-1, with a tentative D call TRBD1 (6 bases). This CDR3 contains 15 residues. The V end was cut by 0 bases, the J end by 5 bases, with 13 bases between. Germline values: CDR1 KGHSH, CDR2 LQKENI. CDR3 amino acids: CASSPPEGGWTEAFF. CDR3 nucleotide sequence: TGTGCCAGCTCACCACCGGAGGGGGGATGGACTGAAGCTTTCTTT.

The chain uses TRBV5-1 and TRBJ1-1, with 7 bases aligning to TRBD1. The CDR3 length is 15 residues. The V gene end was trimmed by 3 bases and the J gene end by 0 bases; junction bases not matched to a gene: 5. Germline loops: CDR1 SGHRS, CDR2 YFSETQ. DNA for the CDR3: TGCGCCAGCAGCTGGGTGGGACAGCTGAACACTGAAGCTTTCTTT. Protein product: CASSWVGQLNTEAFF.

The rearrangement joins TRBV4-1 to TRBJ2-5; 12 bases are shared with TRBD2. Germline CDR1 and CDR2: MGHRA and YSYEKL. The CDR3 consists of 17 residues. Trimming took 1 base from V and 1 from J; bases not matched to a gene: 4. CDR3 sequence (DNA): TGCGCCAGCAGCCAAGCTAGCGGGGGGGGATTCCAAGAGACCCAGTACTTC. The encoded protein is CASSQASGGGFQETQYF.

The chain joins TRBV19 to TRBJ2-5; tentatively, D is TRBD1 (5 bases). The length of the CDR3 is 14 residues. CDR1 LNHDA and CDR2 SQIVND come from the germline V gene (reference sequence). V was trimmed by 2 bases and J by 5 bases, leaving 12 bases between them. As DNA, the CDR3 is TGTGCCAGTAGTATACAGGGTGGCTGGGAGACCCAGTACTTC. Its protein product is CASSIQGGWETQYF.

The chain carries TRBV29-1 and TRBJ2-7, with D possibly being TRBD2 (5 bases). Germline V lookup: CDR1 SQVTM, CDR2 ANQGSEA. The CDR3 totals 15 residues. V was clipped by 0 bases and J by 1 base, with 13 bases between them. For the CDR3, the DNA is TGCAGCGTTGAAGAGACGGGGATGAGGTCCTACGAGCAGTACTTC. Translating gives CSVEETGMRSYEQYF.

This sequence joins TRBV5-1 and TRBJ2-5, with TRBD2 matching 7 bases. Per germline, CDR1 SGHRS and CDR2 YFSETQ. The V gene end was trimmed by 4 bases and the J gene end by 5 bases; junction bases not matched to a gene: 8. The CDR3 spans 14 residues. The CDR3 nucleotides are TGCGCCAGCAGCCCGGGAGGTGGGCGGGAGACCCAGTACTTC. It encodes CASSPGGGRETQYF. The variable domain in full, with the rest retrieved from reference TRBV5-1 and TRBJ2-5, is KAGVTQTPRYLIKTRGQQVTLSCSPISGHRSVSWYQQTPGQGLQFLFEYFSETQRNKGNFPGRFSGRQFSNSRSEMNVSTLELGDSALYLCASSPGGGRETQYFGPGTRLLVL.

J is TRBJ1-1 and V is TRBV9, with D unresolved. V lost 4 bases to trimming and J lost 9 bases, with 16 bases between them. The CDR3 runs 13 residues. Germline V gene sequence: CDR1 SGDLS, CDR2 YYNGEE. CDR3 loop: CASSLSSYGKAFF. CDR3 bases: TGTGCCAGCAGCCTAAGCTCCTACGGGAAAGCTTTCTTT.

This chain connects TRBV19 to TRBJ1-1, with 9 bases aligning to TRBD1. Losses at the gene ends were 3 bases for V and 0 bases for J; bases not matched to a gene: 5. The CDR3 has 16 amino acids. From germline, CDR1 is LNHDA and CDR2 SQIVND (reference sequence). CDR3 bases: TGTGCCAGTAGTATTGGGACAGGGAGTATGAACACTGAAGCTTTCTTT. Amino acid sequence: CASSIGTGSMNTEAFF.

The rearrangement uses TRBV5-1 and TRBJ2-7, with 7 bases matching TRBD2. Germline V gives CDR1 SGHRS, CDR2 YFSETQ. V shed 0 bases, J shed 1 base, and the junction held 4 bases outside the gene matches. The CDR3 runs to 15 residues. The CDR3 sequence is CASSLGTSESYEQYF. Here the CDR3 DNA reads TGCGCCAGCAGCTTGGGCACTAGCGAGTCCTACGAGCAGTACTTC.

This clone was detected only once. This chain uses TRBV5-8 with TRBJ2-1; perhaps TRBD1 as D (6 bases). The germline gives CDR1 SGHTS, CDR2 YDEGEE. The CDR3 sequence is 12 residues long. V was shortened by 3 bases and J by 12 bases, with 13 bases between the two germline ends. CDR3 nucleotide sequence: TGTGCCAGCAGCTCGAACCACAGGGTGCAGTTCTTC. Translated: CASSSNHRVQFF.

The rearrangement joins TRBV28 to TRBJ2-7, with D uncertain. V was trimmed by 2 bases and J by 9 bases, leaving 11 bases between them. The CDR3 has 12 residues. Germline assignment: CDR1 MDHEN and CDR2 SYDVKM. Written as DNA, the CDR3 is TGTGCCAGCAGTTTAGAGACGTGGGGGCAGTACTTC. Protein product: CASSLETWGQYF.

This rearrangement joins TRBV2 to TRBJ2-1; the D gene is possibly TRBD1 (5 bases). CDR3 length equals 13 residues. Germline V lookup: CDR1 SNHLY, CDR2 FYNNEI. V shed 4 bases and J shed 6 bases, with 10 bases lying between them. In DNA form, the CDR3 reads TGTGCCAGCAGTGCGCCAGGGATCAATGAGCAGTTCTTC. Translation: CASSAPGINEQFF.

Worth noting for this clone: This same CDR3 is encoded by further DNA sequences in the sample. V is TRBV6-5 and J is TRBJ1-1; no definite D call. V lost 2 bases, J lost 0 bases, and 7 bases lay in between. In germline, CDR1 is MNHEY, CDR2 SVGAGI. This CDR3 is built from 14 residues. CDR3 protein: CASSYGQLNTEAFF. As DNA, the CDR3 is TGTGCCAGCAGTTACGGGCAGTTGAACACTGAAGCTTTCTTT.

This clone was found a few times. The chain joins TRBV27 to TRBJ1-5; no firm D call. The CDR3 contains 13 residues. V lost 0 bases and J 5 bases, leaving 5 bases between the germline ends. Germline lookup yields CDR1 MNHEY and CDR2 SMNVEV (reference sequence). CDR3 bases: TGTGCCAGCAGTTTATCGTCGTATCAGCCCCAGCATTTT. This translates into CASSLSSYQPQHF.

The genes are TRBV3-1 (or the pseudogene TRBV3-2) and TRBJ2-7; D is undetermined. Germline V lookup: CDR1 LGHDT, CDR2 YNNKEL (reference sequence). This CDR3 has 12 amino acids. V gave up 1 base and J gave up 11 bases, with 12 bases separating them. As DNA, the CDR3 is TGTGCCAGCAGCCAAGGGGCCCTCCGGGAGTACTTC. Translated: CASSQGALREYF.

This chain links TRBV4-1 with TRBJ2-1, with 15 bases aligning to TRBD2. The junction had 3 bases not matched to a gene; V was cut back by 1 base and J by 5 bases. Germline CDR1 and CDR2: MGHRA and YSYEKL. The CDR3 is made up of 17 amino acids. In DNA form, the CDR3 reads TGCGCCAGCAGCCAAGCAGGACTAGCGGGGGGGGACAATGAGCAGTTCTTC. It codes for CASSQAGLAGGDNEQFF.

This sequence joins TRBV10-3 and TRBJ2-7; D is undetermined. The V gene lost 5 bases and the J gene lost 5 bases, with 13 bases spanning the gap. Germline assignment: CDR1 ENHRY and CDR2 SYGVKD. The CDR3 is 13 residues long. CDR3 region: CAISLSWNDEQYF. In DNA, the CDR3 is TGTGCCATCAGTCTTAGCTGGAACGACGAGCAGTACTTC.

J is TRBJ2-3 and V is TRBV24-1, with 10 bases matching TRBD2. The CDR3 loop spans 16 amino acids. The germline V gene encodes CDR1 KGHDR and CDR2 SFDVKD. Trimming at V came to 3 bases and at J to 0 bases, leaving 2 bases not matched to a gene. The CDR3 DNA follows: TGTGCCACCAGTGATCAACTAGCGGGAAGCACAGATACGCAGTATTTT. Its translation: CATSDQLAGSTDTQYF.

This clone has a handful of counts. CDR3 coding DNA: TGTGCCAGTGGGGGGCTTATAAATCAGCCCCAGCATTTT. It yields the protein CASGGLINQPQHF. The rearrangement joins TRBV19 to TRBJ1-5; D is possibly TRBD1 (6 bases). This CDR3 has 13 residues. Germline loops: CDR1 LNHDA, CDR2 SQIVND (reference sequence). V was trimmed by 8 bases and J by 4 bases, leaving 12 bases between them. Full variable domain (outside the CDR3, taken from reference TRBV19 and TRBJ1-5): DGGITQSPKYLFRKEGQNVTLSCEQNLNHDAMYWYRQDPGQGLRLIYYSQIVNDFQKGDIAEGYSVSREKKESFPLTVTSAQKNPTAFYLCASGGLINQPQHFGDGTRLSIL.

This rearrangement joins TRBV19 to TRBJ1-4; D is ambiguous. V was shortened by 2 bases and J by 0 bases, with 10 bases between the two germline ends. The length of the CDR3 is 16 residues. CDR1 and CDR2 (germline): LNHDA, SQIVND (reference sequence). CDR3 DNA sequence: TGTGCCAGTAGTATAAGCCCGACCACAACTAATGAAAAACTGTTTTTT. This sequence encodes CASSISPTTTNEKLFF.

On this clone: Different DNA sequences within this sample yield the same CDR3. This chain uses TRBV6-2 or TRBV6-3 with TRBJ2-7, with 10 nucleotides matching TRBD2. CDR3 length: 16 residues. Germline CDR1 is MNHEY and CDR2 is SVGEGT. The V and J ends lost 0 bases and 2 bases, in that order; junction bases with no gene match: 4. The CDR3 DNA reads TGTGCCAGCAGTTACTCGCGGCTAGCGGGGGCCTACGAGCAGTACTTC. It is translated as CASSYSRLAGAYEQYF.

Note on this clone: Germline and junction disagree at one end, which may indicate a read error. The CDR3 reads CASSLLPGSTPTGELFF. The CDR3 DNA is TGTGCTAGCAGCTTATTGCCCGGGTCGACTCCCACCGGGGAGCTGTTTTTT. This chain links TRBV7-7 with TRBJ2-2; D call uncertain. Germline V gene data show CDR1 as SSHAT and CDR2 as FNYEAQ (reference sequence). CDR3 length: 17 residues.

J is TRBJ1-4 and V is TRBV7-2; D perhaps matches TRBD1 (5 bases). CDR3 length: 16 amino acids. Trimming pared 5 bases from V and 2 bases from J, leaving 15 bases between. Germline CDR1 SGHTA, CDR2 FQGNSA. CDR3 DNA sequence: TGTGCCAGCAGCCGGATGGGAGGGGCGACTAATGAAAAACTGTTTTTT. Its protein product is CASSRMGGATNEKLFF.

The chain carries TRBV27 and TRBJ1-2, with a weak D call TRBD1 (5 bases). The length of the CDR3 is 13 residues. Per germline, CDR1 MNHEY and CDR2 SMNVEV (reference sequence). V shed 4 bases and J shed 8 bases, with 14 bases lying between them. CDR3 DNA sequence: TGTGCCAGCAGTTCGTACCAGGGATACGGCTACACCTTC. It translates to CASSSYQGYGYTF.

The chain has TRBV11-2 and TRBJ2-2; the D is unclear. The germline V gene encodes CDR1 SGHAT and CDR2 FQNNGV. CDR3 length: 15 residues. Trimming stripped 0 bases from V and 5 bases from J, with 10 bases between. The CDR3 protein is CASSLEFGPTGELFF. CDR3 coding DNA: TGTGCCAGCAGCTTAGAGTTCGGGCCAACCGGGGAGCTGTTTTTT.

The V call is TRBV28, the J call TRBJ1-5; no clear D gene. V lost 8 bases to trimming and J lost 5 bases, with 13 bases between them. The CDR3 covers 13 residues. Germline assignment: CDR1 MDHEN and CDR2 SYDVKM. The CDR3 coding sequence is TGTGCCAGCCTAATGGGATCAGATCAGCCCCAGCATTTT. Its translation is CASLMGSDQPQHF.

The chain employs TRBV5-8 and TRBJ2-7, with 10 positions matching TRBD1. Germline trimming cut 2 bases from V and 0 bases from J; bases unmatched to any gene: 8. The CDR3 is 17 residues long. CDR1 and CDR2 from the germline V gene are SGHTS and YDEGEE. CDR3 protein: CASSFIPGQGISYEQYF. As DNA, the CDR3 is TGTGCCAGCAGCTTCATTCCGGGACAGGGGATCTCCTACGAGCAGTACTTC.

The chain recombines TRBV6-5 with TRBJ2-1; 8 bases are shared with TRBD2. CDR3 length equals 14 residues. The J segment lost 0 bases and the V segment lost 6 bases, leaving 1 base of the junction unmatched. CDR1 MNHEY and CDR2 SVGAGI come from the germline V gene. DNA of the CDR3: TGTGCCAGCAGGGGGACTAGCTCCTACAATGAGCAGTTCTTC. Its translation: CASRGTSSYNEQFF.

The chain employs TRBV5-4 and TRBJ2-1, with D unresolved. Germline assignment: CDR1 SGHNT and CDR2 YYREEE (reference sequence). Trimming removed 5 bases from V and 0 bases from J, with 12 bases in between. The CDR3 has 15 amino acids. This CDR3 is CASRTSANSYNEQFF. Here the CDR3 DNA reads TGTGCCAGCAGGACAAGTGCGAACTCCTACAATGAGCAGTTCTTC.

CDR3 sequence reads: CASSAGTGTTNEQFF. The CDR3 DNA reads TGTGCCAGCAGCGCAGGAACCGGGACTACCAATGAGCAGTTCTTC. The chain joins TRBV9 to TRBJ2-1; TRBD2 matches at 7 bases. With V trimmed by 3 bases and J by 6 bases, 9 bases remained unmatched. Germline-derived CDR1 and CDR2 are SGDLS and YYNGEE. The CDR3 is 15 residues long.

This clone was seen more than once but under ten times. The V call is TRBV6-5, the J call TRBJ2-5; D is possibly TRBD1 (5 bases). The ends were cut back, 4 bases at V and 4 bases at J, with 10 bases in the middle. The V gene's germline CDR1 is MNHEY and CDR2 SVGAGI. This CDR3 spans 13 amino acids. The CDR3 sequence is CASSSPGLETQYF. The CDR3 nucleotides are TGTGCCAGCAGTTCGCCAGGGCTAGAGACCCAGTACTTC.